This entry describes one T cell receptor beta chain. What it binds is not known. The repertoire was sequenced with immunoSEQ multiplex PCR; TCRdb's copy has only in-frame clones and lacks some. The table has some 2,400,000 clones, roughly 95% seen once. The CDR3 has 12 amino acids. Trimming removed 8 bases at V and 11 bases at J, with 13 bases between. Germline-derived CDR1 and CDR2 are LGHNT and FRNRAP. The data stem from a study of shared clonotypes between healthy human individuals. As for the study in general: Three CD4 naive, three CD4 memory, two CD8 naive and one CD8 memory plate were used per donor.

CD4+ cells were split into CD45RA+ naive and CD45RA-negative memory subsets. Regarding the study as a whole: On the whole, naive subsets had larger estimated richness than memory subsets had.

The sequenced sample consisted of naive CD4+ T cells sorted from blood. Subset specified: CD45RA+ positively selected. The rearrangement uses TRBV12-5 and TRBJ1-6, with D uncertain. This sequence was found in a man aged 18 to 29 in good health. The chain's CDR3 is CASSIGVTPLHF. CDR3 coding DNA: TGTGCTAGTTCAATCGGTGTCACACCCCTCCACTTT.